The T cell receptor (beta chain) under discussion was sequenced for a study of blood T cell repertoires in COVID-19. On the study more broadly: The United States, Italy and Spain were the sources of the acute and convalescent COVID-19 samples.

Clones were read by immunoSEQ multiplex PCR, and TCRdb kept only the in-frame ones, dropping some. The repertoire holds about 260,000 clones, with roughly nine tenths as singletons. Trimming cost V 5 bases and J 6 bases, with 14 bases left between them. CDR3 length equals 13 residues. Germline V gene data show CDR1 as MNHEY and CDR2 as SVGAGI. This receptor was identified in a middle-aged man who had recovered from COVID-19. Sequenced material: peripheral blood. The genes are TRBV6-5 and TRBJ2-7; D possibly corresponds to TRBD1 (5 bases). CDR3 in amino acids: CASSRARESEQYF. In DNA form, the CDR3 reads TGTGCCAGCAGTAGGGCCAGGGAATCCGAGCAGTACTTC.